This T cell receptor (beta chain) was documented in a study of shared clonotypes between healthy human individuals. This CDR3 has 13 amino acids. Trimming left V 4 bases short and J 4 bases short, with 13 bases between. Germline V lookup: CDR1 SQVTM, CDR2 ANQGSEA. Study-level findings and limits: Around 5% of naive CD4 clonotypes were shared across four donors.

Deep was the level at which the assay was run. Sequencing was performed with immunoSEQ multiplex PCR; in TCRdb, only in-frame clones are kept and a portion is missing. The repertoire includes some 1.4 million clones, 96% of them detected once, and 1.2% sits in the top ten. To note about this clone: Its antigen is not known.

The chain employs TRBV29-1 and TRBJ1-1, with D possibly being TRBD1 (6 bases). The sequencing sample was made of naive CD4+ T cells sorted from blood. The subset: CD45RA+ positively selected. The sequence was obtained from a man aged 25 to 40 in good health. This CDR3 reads CSVGGGLVTEAFF. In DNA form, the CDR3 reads TGCAGCGTTGGCGGGGGGCTTGTCACTGAAGCTTTCTTT.